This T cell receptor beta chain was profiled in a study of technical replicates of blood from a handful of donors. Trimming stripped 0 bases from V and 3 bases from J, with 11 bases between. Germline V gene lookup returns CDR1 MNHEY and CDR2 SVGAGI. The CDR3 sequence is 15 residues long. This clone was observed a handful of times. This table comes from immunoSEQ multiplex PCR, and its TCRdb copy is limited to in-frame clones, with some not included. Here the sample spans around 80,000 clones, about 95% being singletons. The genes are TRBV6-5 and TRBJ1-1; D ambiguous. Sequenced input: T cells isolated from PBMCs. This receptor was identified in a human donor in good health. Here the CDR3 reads CASSYSYRSDTEAFF. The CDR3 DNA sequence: TGTGCCAGCAGTTACTCTTATAGATCGGACACTGAAGCTTTCTTT.